A selection of T cell receptor beta chains follows, all from one sample in a study of CD8 T cells in ankylosing spondylitis. TCRdb re-called the 5' RACE reads through MiXCR, storing one row per CDR3 protein. In the table there are tens of thousands of distinct CDR3 sequences, approximately 30% of which are singletons. The sample comprised blood, either unsorted or a sorted T cell fraction (not recorded which). Receptors were obtained from a male donor with ankylosing spondylitis or in good health (not recorded which). The CDR3 runs from the conserved cysteine through the conserved F or W. The D gene is left open where the match is weak. Clone size appears in some rows only: once, few, many, or a class for an expanded clone.

j_gene,abundance,v_gene,d_gene,CDR3aa,CDR3nt
TRBJ2-4,few,TRBV12-3/TRBV12-4,.,CASSLNSLAKNIQYF,TGTGCCAGCAGTTTGAACAGTCTAGCCAAAAACATTCAGTACTTC
TRBJ2-3,.,TRBV7-2,.,CASSWKATDTQYF,TGTGCCAGCAGCTGGAAGGCCACAGATACGCAGTATTTT
TRBJ1-2,many,TRBV6-5,.,CASSFTTGRVGYTF,TGTGCCAGCAGTTTCACCACCGGGAGGGTCGGCTACACCTTC
TRBJ2-5,few,TRBV7-9,TRBD2,CASSSGLAGETQYF,TGTGCCAGCAGCTCGGGACTAGCGGGAGAGACCCAGTACTTC
TRBJ1-5,few,TRBV7-8,TRBD1,CASSLVLPDRGSDNQPQHF,TGTGCCAGCAGCTTAGTTTTACCGGACAGGGGATCGGATAATCAGCCCCAGCATTTT
TRBJ2-3,.,TRBV5-1,.,CASSLYGSTSTDTQYF,TGCGCCAGCAGCTTGTATGGCTCGACTAGCACAGATACGCAGTATTTT
TRBJ1-6,.,TRBV3-1,.,CASSRGQLVNSPLHF,TGTGCCAGCAGCCGAGGACAGCTAGTTAATTCACCCCTCCACTTT
TRBJ1-1,few,TRBV18,.,CASSPTGRRDNTEAFF,TGTGCCAGCTCACCTACAGGGAGGAGGGATAACACTGAAGCTTTCTTT
TRBJ2-1,.,TRBV9,TRBD2,CASSVGGGEYNEQFF,TGTGCCAGCAGCGTTGGCGGGGGAGAATACAATGAGCAGTTCTTC
TRBJ2-1,.,TRBV20-1,TRBD2,CSASSGLALVNEQFF,TGCAGTGCTAGTTCTGGACTAGCGCTTGTAAATGAGCAGTTCTTC
TRBJ2-2,.,TRBV6-2/TRBV6-3,TRBD1,CASSDRTGGVSPGELFF,TGTGCCAGCAGTGATAGGACAGGGGGCGTTTCTCCCGGGGAGCTGTTTTTT
TRBJ2-1,few,TRBV9,TRBD1,CASSAGQGLVNEQFF,TGTGCCAGCAGCGCGGGACAGGGGCTGGTCAATGAGCAGTTCTTC
TRBJ1-5,.,TRBV7-9,.,CASSYGLGKPQHF,TGTGCCAGCAGCTACGGACTTGGGAAGCCCCAGCATTTT
TRBJ2-3,.,TRBV7-3,.,CASSLIGTTDTQYF,TGTGCCAGCAGCTTAATAGGGACAACGGATACGCAGTATTTT
TRBJ2-5,few,TRBV5-4,.,CASSLGLGVGTQYF,TGTGCCAGCAGCTTGGGACTAGGGGTGGGGACCCAGTACTTC
TRBJ1-1,.,TRBV5-1,.,CASSARARGTEAFF,TGCGCCAGCAGCGCCCGGGCCAGAGGGACTGAAGCTTTCTTT
TRBJ1-5,.,TRBV5-5,TRBD1,CASRRGQEDQPQHF,TGTGCCAGCAGACGGGGACAGGAAGATCAGCCCCAGCATTTT
TRBJ1-4,.,TRBV6-1,.,CASGRQDDPATNEKLFF,TGTGCCAGCGGAAGACAAGACGATCCAGCAACTAATGAAAAACTGTTTTTT
TRBJ1-5,.,TRBV20-1,.,CSARRAGGNQPQHF,TGCAGTGCTAGGAGGGCGGGCGGCAATCAGCCCCAGCATTTT
TRBJ2-5,.,TRBV2,.,CASSVEGLETQYF,TGTGCCAGCAGTGTGGAGGGATTGGAGACCCAGTACTTC
TRBJ1-2,few,TRBV7-6,.,CASSSGANYGYTF,TGTGCCAGCAGCAGCGGGGCTAACTATGGCTACACCTTC
TRBJ2-7,few,TRBV11-1,.,CASSPTIGRNAYEQYF,TGTGCCAGCAGCCCTACTATTGGCAGGAATGCCTACGAGCAGTACTTC
TRBJ1-5,few,TRBV6-1,.,CASSMDSGPNQPQHF,TGTGCCAGCAGTATGGACAGCGGCCCAAATCAGCCCCAGCATTTT
TRBJ2-1,.,TRBV3-1,TRBD1,CASSQLGQGGEQFF,TGTGCCAGCAGCCAATTGGGACAGGGGGGTGAGCAGTTCTTC
TRBJ2-2,few,TRBV7-8,TRBD2,CASSLRTSPGELFF,TGTGCCAGCAGCCTCCGGACTAGTCCCGGGGAGCTGTTTTTT
TRBJ2-1,.,TRBV7-9,.,CASSFLGTNEQFF,TGTGCCAGCAGCTTTTTGGGGACTAATGAGCAGTTCTTC
TRBJ2-1,.,TRBV4-1,TRBD2,CASSQVGSGSRQFF,TGCGCCAGCAGCCAAGTGGGTAGCGGGAGTCGTCAGTTCTTC
TRBJ2-5,.,TRBV5-5,.,CASSVDNQETQYF,TGTGCCAGCAGCGTGGACAATCAAGAGACCCAGTACTTC
TRBJ1-4,few,TRBV6-1,TRBD1,CASSPPTGGTEGEKLFF,TGTGCCAGCAGTCCCCCCACAGGGGGAACGGAAGGTGAAAAACTGTTTTTT
TRBJ2-3,few,TRBV27,.,CATRPNAYTQYF,TGTGCCACCCGACCTAATGCCTATACGCAGTATTTT
TRBJ2-1,few,TRBV6-1,.,CASTQGVRGSEQFF,TGTGCCAGCACCCAGGGAGTTAGGGGGAGTGAGCAGTTCTTC
TRBJ2-5,few,TRBV5-5,.,CASSSRPEETQYF,TGTGCCAGCAGCTCAAGACCCGAAGAGACCCAGTACTTC
TRBJ1-2,.,TRBV12-3/TRBV12-4,.,CASSFGGPGYTF,TGTGCCAGCAGTTTCGGGGGGCCCGGCTACACCTTC
TRBJ2-3,few,TRBV12-3/TRBV12-4,.,CASRLTGYLTDTQYF,TGTGCCAGCAGACTTACAGGGTATCTCACAGATACGCAGTATTTT
TRBJ1-1,.,TRBV3-1,TRBD1,CASSQDNRGRQAFF,TGTGCCAGCAGCCAAGATAACAGGGGGCGGCAAGCTTTCTTT
TRBJ1-5,few,TRBV5-1,.,CASSLGAGQPQHF,TGCGCCAGCTCCTTGGGGGCGGGTCAGCCCCAGCATTTT
TRBJ2-3,.,TRBV5-1,TRBD1,CASSFLSPGQGADTQYF,TGCGCCAGCAGCTTTCTCTCCCCGGGACAGGGGGCAGATACGCAGTATTTT
TRBJ2-1,.,TRBV6-1,.,CASRGSGAHSYNEQFF,TGTGCCAGCAGGGGTAGCGGAGCCCACTCCTACAATGAGCAGTTCTTC
TRBJ1-1,.,TRBV9,.,CASSLRGTEAFF,TGTGCCAGCAGCTTGCGAGGGACTGAAGCTTTCTTT
TRBJ2-1,few,TRBV28,TRBD1,CASSSQGQGRSYNEQFF,TGTGCCAGCAGTTCCCAGGGACAGGGAAGATCCTACAATGAGCAGTTCTTC
TRBJ1-2,.,TRBV29-1,.,CSVDEARGYTF,TGCAGCGTTGATGAGGCGCGCGGCTACACCTTC
TRBJ1-1,.,TRBV9,.,CASSAPPMDTEAFF,TGTGCCAGCAGCGCCCCCCCGATGGACACTGAAGCTTTCTTT
TRBJ2-6,.,TRBV20-1,.,CSAHDPYSGANVLTF,TGCAGTGCTCACGATCCCTACTCTGGGGCCAACGTCCTGACTTTC
TRBJ2-1,.,TRBV14,.,CASSQDNPENEQFF,TGTGCCAGCAGCCAAGATAACCCGGAGAATGAGCAGTTCTTC
TRBJ2-1,.,TRBV20-1,TRBD2,CSARSLAESYNEQFF,TGCAGTGCTAGGTCTCTAGCGGAGTCCTACAATGAGCAGTTCTTC
TRBJ1-2,.,TRBV29-1,.,CSVEVQGGYTF,TGCAGCGTTGAAGTACAGGGCGGCTACACCTTC
TRBJ1-1,many,TRBV12-3/TRBV12-4,.,CASSLVSETEAFF,TGTGCCAGCAGTCTTGTGTCTGAGACTGAAGCTTTCTTT
TRBJ2-5,few,TRBV20-1,.,CSAGPGGETQYF,TGCAGTGCTGGCCCCGGGGGAGAGACCCAGTACTTC
TRBJ2-3,.,TRBV20-1,TRBD2,CSFLAGDPSTDTQYF,TGCAGCTTCCTAGCGGGGGATCCTAGCACAGATACGCAGTATTTT
TRBJ1-1,.,TRBV12-3/TRBV12-4,.,CASSWGPEAFF,TGTGCCAGCAGCTGGGGGCCTGAAGCTTTCTTT
TRBJ2-4,.,TRBV7-6,TRBD1,CASSLVFIGTGLMNAYF,TGTGCCAGCAGCTTAGTTTTTATCGGGACAGGGCTAATGAATGCGTACTTC
TRBJ1-1,few,TRBV20-1,.,CSARALGPGGDTEAFF,TGCAGTGCTAGAGCCCTTGGTCCCGGGGGAGACACTGAAGCTTTCTTT
TRBJ1-4,few,TRBV9,.,CASSVGRESEKLFF,TGTGCCAGCAGCGTAGGAAGGGAAAGTGAAAAACTGTTTTTT